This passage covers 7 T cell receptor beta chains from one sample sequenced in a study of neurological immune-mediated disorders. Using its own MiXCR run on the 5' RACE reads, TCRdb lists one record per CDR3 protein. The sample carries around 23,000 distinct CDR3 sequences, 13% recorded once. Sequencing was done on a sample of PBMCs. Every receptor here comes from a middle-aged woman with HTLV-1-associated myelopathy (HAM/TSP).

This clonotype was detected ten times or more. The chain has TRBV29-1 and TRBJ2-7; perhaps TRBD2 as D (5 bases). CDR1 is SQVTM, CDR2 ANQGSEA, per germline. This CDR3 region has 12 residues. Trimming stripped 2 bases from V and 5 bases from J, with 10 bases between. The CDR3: CSVENRGHEQYF. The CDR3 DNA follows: TGCAGCGTTGAAAACCGGGGTCACGAGCAGTACTTC.

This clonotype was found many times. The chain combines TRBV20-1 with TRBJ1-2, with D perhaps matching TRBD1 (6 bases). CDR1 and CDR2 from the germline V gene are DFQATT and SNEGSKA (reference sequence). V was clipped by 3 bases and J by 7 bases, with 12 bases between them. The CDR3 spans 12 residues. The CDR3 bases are TGCAGTGCTAGGGACAGAGATGCTGGCTACACCTTC. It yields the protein CSARDRDAGYTF.

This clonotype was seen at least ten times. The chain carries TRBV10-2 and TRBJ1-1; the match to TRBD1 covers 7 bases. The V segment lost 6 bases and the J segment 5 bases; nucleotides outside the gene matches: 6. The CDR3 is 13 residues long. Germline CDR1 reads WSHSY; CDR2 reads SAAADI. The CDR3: CASRVAGGTEAFF. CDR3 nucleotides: TGCGCCAGCAGGGTGGCAGGGGGGACTGAAGCTTTCTTT.

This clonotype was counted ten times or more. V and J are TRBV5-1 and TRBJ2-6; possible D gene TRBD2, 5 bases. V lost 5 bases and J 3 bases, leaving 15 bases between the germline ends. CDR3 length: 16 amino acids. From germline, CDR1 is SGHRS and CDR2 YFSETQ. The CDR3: CASRADGDFGANVLTF. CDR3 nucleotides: TGCGCCAGCAGGGCAGACGGGGATTTTGGGGCCAACGTCCTGACTTTC.

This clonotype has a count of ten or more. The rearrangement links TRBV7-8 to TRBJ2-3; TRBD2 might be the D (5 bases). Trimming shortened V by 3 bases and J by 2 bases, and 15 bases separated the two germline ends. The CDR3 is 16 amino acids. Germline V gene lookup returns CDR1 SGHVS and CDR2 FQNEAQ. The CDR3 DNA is TGTGCCAGCAGCTTCCGAGGAGGCTTATACACAGATACGCAGTATTTT. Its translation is CASSFRGGLYTDTQYF.

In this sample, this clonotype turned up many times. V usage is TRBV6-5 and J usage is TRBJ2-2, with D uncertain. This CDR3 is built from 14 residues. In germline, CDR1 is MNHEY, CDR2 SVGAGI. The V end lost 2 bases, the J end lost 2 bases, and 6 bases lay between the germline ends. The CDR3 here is CASSYGLNTGELFF. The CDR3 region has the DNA TGTGCCAGCAGTTACGGTCTTAACACCGGGGAGCTGTTTTTT.

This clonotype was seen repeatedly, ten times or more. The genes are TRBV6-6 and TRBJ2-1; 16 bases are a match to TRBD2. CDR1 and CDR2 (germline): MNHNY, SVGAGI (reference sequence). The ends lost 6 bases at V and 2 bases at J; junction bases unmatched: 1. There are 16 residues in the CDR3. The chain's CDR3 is CASRGTSGGAYNEQFF. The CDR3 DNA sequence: TGTGCCAGCAGAGGGACTAGCGGGGGGGCCTACAATGAGCAGTTCTTC.